This T cell receptor beta chain was captured by sequencing in a study of T cells in Graves' hyperthyroidism and ophthalmopathy (dated by TCRdb to the late 2010s). Regarding the complete study: A discovery cohort of about a hundred patients, 43 with Graves' ophthalmopathy and about 58 with stable Graves' hyperthyroidism, was used to find distinguishing TCR V-J signatures. The roughly 91 discovery patients were randomly split 7:3 into training and test sets. Thyroid tissue and blood T-cell repertoires from roughly 6 Graves' hyperthyroidism patients were also compared in the study. Whether ophthalmopathy could be predicted prospectively was tested in an independent validation cohort made up of about 18 hyperthyroidism patients plus 17 patients who later progressed to ophthalmopathy. After sampling, hyperthyroidism patients received methimazole starting at 30 mg daily, and ophthalmopathy patients received high-dose intravenous methylprednisolone. The paper reports TCR Vbeta CDR3 sequencing of approximately 130 peripheral blood samples: 40 to 45 ophthalmopathy, fewer than 85 hyperthyroidism and approximately 17 progressor patients.

The CDR3 covers 15 residues, taking in both the cysteine and the phenylalanine. Only the CDR3 portion is preserved as DNA: 45 bases, with reading frame beginning at the first base. Reading the germline V gene gives CDR1 MNHNS and CDR2 SASEGT. Cut back by 5 bases and 0 bases, the V and J ends lie 10 bases apart. This clonotype was detected a few times. Its binding antigen is unknown. The input lacks base qualities; no much larger clone sits a single base away. The study excluded patients with uncontrolled infections, other autoimmune diseases, pregnancy or lactation. Diagnoses were based on clinical symptoms, serum thyroxine and TRAb, thyroid ultrasound and orbital computed tomography. Total RNA was extracted with Trizol reagent, and quality was checked on an Agilent 2100 Bioanalyzer. Study-wide conclusions, independent of this receptor: Blood samples also contained most of the expanded thyroid clonotypes (frequency above 0.001), which suggests that blood repertoires may reflect thyroid immune responses. Sample size was not statistically predetermined, and investigators were not blinded to group allocation. A model built on a 13 V-J signature distinguished ophthalmopathy from stable hyperthyroidism, reaching 85% to 90% sensitivity and under 84% specificity in cross-validation and 80%/75% in testing. In validation, progression to ophthalmopathy was predicted by the model with 70.59% sensitivity and roughly 72% specificity, a median of 6.5 months before onset.

The TCR beta CDR3 regions were amplified from the RNA transcripts. A first-round RT-PCR of the TCR CDR3 used the HTBI primer set with the Qiagen OneStep RT-PCR kit. Libraries were constructed in a second round of multiplex PCR, after which size selection and purification were performed. Sequencing of the libraries was done on an Illumina HiSeq2000 using paired-end 100 bp reads. Turning to the authors' computational methods: Raw data were processed with SOAPnuke, discarding reads with adapters, uncalled bases, mean Phred below 15, or no exact constant-primer or identifier match. High-quality paired reads were merged using COPE v1.2.5, and each unique nucleotide sequence was defined as a clonotype. MiTCR v1.1 was used to align the clonotypes against IMGT TRBV, TRBD and TRBJ reference segments. The analysis was restricted to V-J combinations with a frequency above 0.0001, which together covered 99.2% of the repertoires. A TCS score was defined as the ratio between F50 (clonal expansion) and ExV (chaos), using BLOSUM62-based TCRdist between CDR3 peptides within each V-J. Welch's t-statistics and random forest reduced roughly 540 V-J features to around 14, which were used in a naive Bayes classifier (R e1071). The similarity between thyroid and blood repertoires was quantified using the Morisita-Horn index. TCRdb reprocessed the public reads (quality trimming at Q25 with fastp, clone calling with MiXCR) and kept in-frame beta chains. Duplicate CDR3 protein sequences are folded into a single record with the most common DNA and genes. In this record, the V and J calls reflect TCRdb's handling and not the investigators' own analysis. This sample gives about 700,000 distinct CDR3 sequences in total; about 45% of them show up just once. The ten largest account for under 8.5% of the sample.

The sample taken for sequencing was peripheral blood or thyroid tissue (not recorded which). The sequence links TRBV6-1 to TRBJ1-4; a confident D gene designation cannot be given. This TCR derives from an adult man with Graves' disease, either hyperthyroidism or ophthalmopathy (not recorded which). The CDR3 protein: CASSSEGATNEKLFF. The nucleotides are TGTGCCAGCAGTTCCGAGGGTGCAACTAATGAAAAACTGTTTTTT.